The source of this TCR beta chain is a study of shared clonotypes between healthy human individuals. For the study at large: A donor's plate count was three for CD4 naive and three for CD4 memory; CD8 naive had two and CD8 memory one.

CDR1 and CDR2 from the germline V gene are SEHNR and FQNEAQ (reference sequence). The V end was cut by 3 bases, the J end by 3 bases, with 8 bases between. The CDR3 contains 13 residues. Study observations and caveats: Unshared clonotypes carried lower generation probabilities than those common to all four donors.

This was a deep-level run. Sorted-subset replicate PCRs used roughly 220 ng DNA, approximately 30,000 T cell genomes. Measured with immunoSEQ multiplex PCR; TCRdb has only the in-frame clones, and not every one. The sample lists 2 million to 2.5 million clones, 90% to 95% occurring once. Concerning this clone itself: The antigen is undetermined.

The source material was naive CD4+ T cells from PBMCs. Subset of the sample: CD45RA+ positively selected. The rearrangement uses TRBV7-9 and TRBJ1-2, with D perhaps TRBD1 (5 bases). The TCR was taken from a man aged 18 to 29 in good health. Some clones in this sample may be carry-over from other donors' samples. CDR3 bases: TGTGCCAGCAGCTTTGGGGGGGACTATGGCTACACCTTC. It translates to CASSFGGDYGYTF.